Sequencing of this TCR beta chain was carried out in a study of blood T cell repertoires in COVID-19. TCRdb's copy holds only in-frame clones and misses some; the assay was immunoSEQ multiplex PCR. This sample has some 380,000 clones, with around 90% found just once. This CDR3 has 15 amino acids. The germline gives CDR1 SGHNT, CDR2 YENEEA. With V trimmed by 5 bases and J by 2 bases, 6 bases remained unmatched. The chain combines TRBV11-3 with TRBJ1-1; 9 bases line up with TRBD1. The receptor's source is a woman in her forties with acute COVID-19. The material sequenced was PBMCs or T cells enriched from blood (not recorded which). CDR3 residues: CASSLTGGINTEAFF. The DNA of the CDR3 is TGTGCCAGCAGCCTAACAGGGGGCATAAACACTGAAGCTTTCTTT.